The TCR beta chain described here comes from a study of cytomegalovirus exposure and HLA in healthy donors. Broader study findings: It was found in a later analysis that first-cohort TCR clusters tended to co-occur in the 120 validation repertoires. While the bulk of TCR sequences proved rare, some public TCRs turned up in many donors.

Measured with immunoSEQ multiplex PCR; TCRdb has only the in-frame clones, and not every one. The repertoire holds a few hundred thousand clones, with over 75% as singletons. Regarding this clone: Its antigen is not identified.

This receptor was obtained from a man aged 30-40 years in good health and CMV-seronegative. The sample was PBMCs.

The CDR3 here is CASSSEQGTNYGYTF. For the CDR3, the DNA is TGTGCCAGCAGCTCCGAACAGGGAACTAACTATGGCTACACCTTC. The chain uses TRBV5-4 and TRBJ1-2; TRBD1 might be the D (6 bases). Trimming took off 3 bases at V and 0 bases at J, with 12 bases between the two ends. Germline CDR1 SGHNT, CDR2 YYREEE (reference sequence). CDR3 size: 15 residues. The full variable domain, its missing parts supplied by reference TRBV5-4 and TRBJ1-2, is ETGVTQSPTHLIKTRGQQVTLRCSSQSGHNTVSWYQQALGQGPQFIFQYYREEENGRGNFPPRFSGLQFPNYSSELNVNALELDDSALYLCASSSEQGTNYGYTFGSGTRLTVV.